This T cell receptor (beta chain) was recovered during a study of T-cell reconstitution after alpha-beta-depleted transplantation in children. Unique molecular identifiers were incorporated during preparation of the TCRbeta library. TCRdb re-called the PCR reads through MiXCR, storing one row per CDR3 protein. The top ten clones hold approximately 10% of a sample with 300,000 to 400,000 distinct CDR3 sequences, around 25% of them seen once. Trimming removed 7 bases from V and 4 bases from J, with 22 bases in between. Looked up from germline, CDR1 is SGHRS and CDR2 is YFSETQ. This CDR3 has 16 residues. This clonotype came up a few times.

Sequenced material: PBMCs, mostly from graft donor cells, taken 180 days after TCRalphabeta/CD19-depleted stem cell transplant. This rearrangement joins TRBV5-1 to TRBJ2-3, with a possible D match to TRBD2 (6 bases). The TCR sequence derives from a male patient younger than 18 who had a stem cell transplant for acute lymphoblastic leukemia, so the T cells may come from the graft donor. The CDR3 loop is CASRGSGPRRADTQYF. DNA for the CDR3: TGCGCCAGCCGGGGTAGCGGCCCGAGGAGGGCAGATACGCAGTATTTT.